The T cell receptor beta chain described here comes from a study of immune evolution from preneoplasia to lung adenocarcinoma. Study observations and caveats: Normal lung had the highest top T cell clone frequencies. Later-stage lesions appeared to have more T cells, more diversity, less clonality.

Concerning this clone: What it binds is unknown.

Only in-frame clones appear in the TCRdb table, and some are missing; sequencing was by immunoSEQ multiplex PCR. The data hold about 6,600 clones, with 77% observed a single time. V was pared by 5 bases and J by 0 bases, with 9 bases of the junction left unmatched. CDR3 size: 18 residues. Germline-derived CDR1 and CDR2 are MNHEY and SMNVEV (reference sequence). Resections took place in Japan or China from the mid-2010s to the late 2010s. V usage is TRBV27 and J usage is TRBJ1-6, with 8 bases that match TRBD1. The origin of this receptor is a person aged 55 to 79 with lung adenocarcinoma. Sequencing was carried out using FFPE lung adenocarcinoma in situ tissue. The CDR3: CASSLKTGASSYNSPLHF. The CDR3 nucleotides read TGTGCCAGCAGTCTCAAGACAGGGGCGAGCTCCTATAATTCACCCCTCCACTTT.